The 20 T cell receptor beta chains below all came from one sample that was sequenced in a study of identical twins. TCRdb called the 5' RACE reads again in MiXCR, with one record for every CDR3 protein. The table includes some 1,600,000 distinct CDR3 sequences, around 29% detected once. Sequenced: cord blood. These receptors all come from a newborn girl in good health.

The chain recombines TRBV27 with TRBJ1-5; TRBD1 is a possible D gene (5 bases). This CDR3 has 14 residues. Germline-derived CDR1 and CDR2 are MNHEY and SMNVEV (reference sequence). V lost 5 bases, J lost 2 bases, and 10 bases lay in between. In DNA form, the CDR3 reads TGTGCCAGCAGTGCCCGGGACGGCAATCAGCCCCAGCATTTT. Translated, it gives CASSARDGNQPQHF.

The chain uses TRBV6-1 and TRBJ2-5, with D perhaps matching TRBD2 (5 bases). The CDR3 has 13 residues. From germline, CDR1 is MNHNS and CDR2 SASEGT. V was shortened by 2 bases and J by 5 bases, with 9 bases between the two germline ends. Here the CDR3 reads CASSEIRGETQYF. The CDR3, as DNA: TGTGCCAGCAGTGAAATTCGGGGTGAGACCCAGTACTTC.

This clonotype was observed a few times. This chain's CDR3 is CASSFRRPTDTQYF. Here the CDR3 DNA reads TGTGCCAGCAGTTTCCGCCGTCCCACAGATACGCAGTATTTT. The chain has TRBV27 and TRBJ2-3; no definite D call. The CDR3 runs 14 residues. CDR1 is MNHEY and CDR2 is SMNVEV in the germline V gene (reference sequence). The V end lost 3 bases, the J end lost 2 bases, and 9 bases lay between the germline ends.

The CDR3 DNA reads as TGCAGTGCTAGAGATCGAGGCAGGCGGATCGTTTCTGAGCAGTTCTTC. Its protein product is CSARDRGRRIVSEQFF. The V and J genes are TRBV20-1 and TRBJ2-1; no firm D call. Trimming removed 0 bases from V and 9 bases from J, with 21 bases in between. Germline assignment: CDR1 DFQATT and CDR2 SNEGSKA (reference sequence). The CDR3 runs 16 residues.

This chain joins TRBV5-1 and TRBJ1-4, with D possibly being TRBD1 (6 bases). This CDR3 has 14 residues. The germline V gene has CDR1 SGHRS and CDR2 YFSETQ. V was cut by 4 bases and J by 5 bases, with 12 bases left in between. CDR3 DNA sequence: TGCGCCAGCAGCGCCGACAGGCCGAATGAAAAACTGTTTTTT. Translation gives CASSADRPNEKLFF.

The chain joins TRBV5-6 to TRBJ2-5, with D unclear. This CDR3 comprises 11 residues. Germline values: CDR1 SGHDT, CDR2 YYEEEE. V was shortened by 2 bases and J by 12 bases, with 11 bases between the two germline ends. CDR3 in DNA: TGTGCCAGCAGCTTAAGTGACGAGGAGTACTTC. It translates to CASSLSDEEYF.

This chain joins TRBV12-3 or TRBV12-4 and TRBJ1-6, with no clear D. The CDR3 is 13 amino acids. V was trimmed by 7 bases and J by 12 bases, leaving 16 bases between them. The chain's CDR3 is CASTQRTLGPLHF. The DNA of the CDR3 is TGTGCCAGCACCCAGCGGACCCTAGGACCCCTCCACTTT.

This clonotype appeared a few times. The chain uses TRBV11-1 and TRBJ2-1; TRBD2 matches at 7 bases. The trim removed 3 bases at V and 4 bases at J, leaving 6 bases unmatched. CDR3 length: 15 amino acids. Looked up from germline, CDR1 is SGHAT and CDR2 is FQDESV (reference sequence). The CDR3 bases are TGTGCCAGCAGCTTCCGCGGGACTATTTACAATGAGCAGTTCTTC. Translation gives CASSFRGTIYNEQFF.

This clonotype was seen more than once but under ten times. The rearrangement uses TRBV20-1 and TRBJ2-1, with D perhaps TRBD2 (5 bases). CDR1 DFQATT and CDR2 SNEGSKA come from the germline V gene (reference sequence). The CDR3 is 17 amino acids. V was clipped by 0 bases and J by 9 bases, with 24 bases between them. The CDR3 DNA sequence: TGCAGTGCTAGAGATCTTGCGGAGGCCCACATGGGTCGTGAGCAGTTCTTC. Protein: CSARDLAEAHMGREQFF.

This clonotype was found a few times. This rearrangement joins TRBV21-1 to TRBJ1-6; TRBD1 was called by the table and not checked on the DNA. TRBV21-1 is a pseudogene locus. This CDR3 region has 18 residues. The CDR3 DNA is TGTGCCAGCAGCATCCCCCTGGCGGTTAAACTCTATAATTCACCCCTCCACTTT. Translation: CASSIPLAVKLYNSPLHF.

With respect to this clonotype: The junction differs from germline at one of its ends, possibly a read error. The V call is TRBV4-1, the J call TRBJ2-2; D is possibly TRBD2 (7 bases). Germline V gene data show CDR1 as MGHRA and CDR2 as YSYEKL. The CDR3 has 17 amino acids. As DNA, the CDR3 is TGCGCCAGCAGCCAAGACCCCTCCGGGGGGCCCACCGGAGAGCTGTTTTTT. It codes for CASSQDPSGGPTGELFF.

V and J are TRBV12-3 or TRBV12-4 and TRBJ1-6, with 7 positions matching TRBD1. The CDR3 totals 18 residues. With V trimmed by 0 bases and J by 5 bases, 10 bases remained unmatched. The CDR3 protein is CASSLAPPRDSHNSPLHF. CDR3 coding DNA: TGTGCCAGCAGTTTAGCGCCTCCCCGGGACAGTCATAATTCACCCCTCCACTTT.

This clonotype appeared once. The chain employs TRBV4-1 and TRBJ1-4; D not certain. The ends were cut back, 1 base at V and 0 bases at J, with 21 bases in the middle. This CDR3 spans 20 amino acids. The germline V gene encodes CDR1 MGHRA and CDR2 YSYEKL. The CDR3 protein is CASSQVPSLTRSTTNEKLFF. CDR3 bases: TGCGCCAGCAGCCAAGTACCCAGTTTAACAAGGTCTACAACTAATGAAAAACTGTTTTTT.

A few counts support this clonotype. This chain joins TRBV3-1 and TRBJ2-7; D not certain. Gene TRBJ2-5 matches the end of the DNA better, so the J call may be wrong. The CDR3 runs to 13 residues. The germline CDR1 and CDR2 sequences are LGHDT and YNNKEL (reference sequence). DNA of the CDR3: TGTGCCAGCAGATATCAACTCTCGGAGACCCAGTACTTC. Translated: CASRYQLSETQYF.

The rearrangement links TRBV3-1 to TRBJ1-1; TRBD1 matches 9 bases. The ends lost 4 bases at V and 0 bases at J; junction bases unmatched: 3. The CDR3 length is 15 residues. Germline values: CDR1 LGHDT, CDR2 YNNKEL (reference sequence). The DNA of the CDR3 is TGTGCCAGCAGCCCCTACAGGGGGCTGAACACTGAAGCTTTCTTT. This sequence encodes CASSPYRGLNTEAFF.

There are a few counts of this clonotype. V gene TRBV7-2 combines with J gene TRBJ1-1, with 7 bases that match TRBD1. The V gene end was trimmed by 3 bases and the J gene end by 3 bases; junction bases not matched to a gene: 7. The CDR3 loop spans 15 amino acids. The V gene's germline CDR1 is SGHTA and CDR2 FQGNSA. CDR3 loop: CASSFYAGGDTEAFF. The CDR3 DNA follows: TGTGCCAGCAGCTTTTATGCAGGGGGGGACACTGAAGCTTTCTTT.

A remark on this clonotype: With a much larger clone just one base away, this may be a read error. The J gene is TRBJ2-1, the V gene TRBV5-1, with a weak D call TRBD1 (6 bases). Per the germline V gene, CDR1 is SGHRS and CDR2 is YFSETQ. V was cut by 2 bases and J by 11 bases, with 17 bases left in between. The CDR3 has 14 residues. The CDR3 DNA is TGCGCCAGCAGCTTTGGGGGCTCCGGGACCCAGCAGTTCTTC. This encodes CASSFGGSGTQQFF.

The genes are TRBV12-3 or TRBV12-4 and TRBJ1-4; perhaps TRBD1 as D (5 bases). V lost 5 bases and J lost 10, with 17 bases in between. The length of the CDR3 is 14 residues. For the CDR3, the DNA is TGTGCCAGCAGTCCGGGACTCTCAGGCCCAAAACTGTTTTTT. Protein product: CASSPGLSGPKLFF.

The chain combines TRBV18 with TRBJ1-2; 10 positions match TRBD1. CDR3 length equals 16 residues. The V and J ends lost 1 base and 4 bases, in that order; junction bases with no gene match: 6. Germline loops: CDR1 KGHSH, CDR2 LQKENI. The CDR3 sequence: CASSPRDRGTIYGYTF. The CDR3 DNA reads TGTGCCAGCTCACCACGGGACAGGGGAACTATCTATGGCTACACCTTC.

The rearrangement uses TRBV11-1 and TRBJ2-2; 7 bases align to TRBD1. V trimming: 4 bases; J trimming: 5 bases; junction bases outside the gene matches: 10. This CDR3 has 16 amino acids. The V gene's germline CDR1 is SGHAT and CDR2 FQDESV (reference sequence). The CDR3: CASSSEAAGGTGELFF. The CDR3 DNA is TGTGCCAGCAGCTCCGAAGCGGCAGGGGGAACCGGGGAGCTGTTTTTT.